This T cell receptor (beta chain) was identified during a study of T cells after yellow fever vaccination. Overall study context: Each low-cell-number fraction was prepared by means of SMART-Seq v4 Ultra Low Input. Points from the study as a whole: Some clonotypes were seen in both the CD4 and the CD8 compartments. These made up a small share and likely arose from convergent recombination. Among primary-vaccination clones, most reappeared after the booster, at almost 98% for CD4 and around 91% for CD8.

This CDR3 has 16 residues. Germline CDR1 and CDR2: DFQATT and SNEGSKA (reference sequence). V was shortened by 0 bases and J by 2 bases, with 15 bases between the two germline ends. The 5'RACE template-switching step produced TCR cDNA and added a universal primer site and UMIs. TCRdb re-analysed the 5' RACE reads in MiXCR, keeping a single row per CDR3 protein. This sample has about 400,000 distinct CDR3 sequences, with around a tenth found just once. The table lists this clonotype with a few counts. Its cognate antigen is unknown. Sequences were derived from PBMCs, sampled on the day of the first yellow fever vaccination. This sequence originates from a man aged 18-30 years who received the YFV17D yellow fever vaccine. The chain carries TRBV20-1 and TRBJ2-3; D is perhaps TRBD1 or TRBD2 (5 bases each). The CDR3 spells CSARDGGAEITDTQYF. The DNA for the CDR3 is TGCAGTGCTAGAGATGGGGGAGCGGAGATCACAGATACGCAGTATTTT.